This T cell receptor (beta chain) comes out of a study of CXCR3-negative and CXCR3-positive naive CD8 T cells. Study background: Each library held about 1.5 +/- 0.3 million TRB reads, 130 million to 150 million in total. Points from the study as a whole: Naive cells that were CXCR3-positive had more hydrophobic TRB CDR3s (compared with CXCR3-negative naive cells). In naive cells, CXCR3-negative and CXCR3-positive subsets had similar TRBV-TRBJ usage; memory cells differed. Diversity was high in both naive subsets and much lower in memory cells.

Researchers reported sorting every CD8+ T cell subset in triplicate, 300,000 to 350,000 cells per sort. The authors prepared UMI-labeled TRB cDNA libraries by 5' RACE. TCRdb re-called the 5' RACE reads and gives one entry per CDR3 protein, without DNA. Its table lists roughly 7,000 distinct CDR3 sequences. With respect to this clonotype: What it binds is unknown.

This CDR3 is 13 amino acids long. The receptor's source is a human donor in good health. Some clones in this sample may be carry-over from other donors' samples. The chain combines TRBV12-3 or TRBV12-4 with TRBJ2-5; no DNA is available, so the TRBD2 call from TCRdb remains unchecked. The sample comprised naive CXCR3+ CD8+ T cells from blood. The subset is: CD45RO-CCR7+CD27+CD95- naive CD8+ T cells expressing CXCR3 (TNR3+). CDR3 sequence reads: CASSLGSLEAQYF.